Following are 29 T cell receptor beta chains from one sample sequenced in a study of cytomegalovirus exposure and HLA in healthy donors. PCR used 60 Vbeta primers and 13 Jbeta primers. Repertoires were generated with immunoSEQ multiplex PCR, while TCRdb's copy carries only in-frame clones and drops some. The profile shows 100,000 or so clones, more than 65% of them singletons. The material sequenced was PBMCs. Receptors originate from a man in his forties or fifties in good health and CMV-seropositive.

In this sample, this clone turned up once. The J gene is TRBJ1-2, the V gene TRBV7-2, with TRBD1 matching 7 bases. Germline lookup yields CDR1 SGHTA and CDR2 FQGNSA. The CDR3 runs 15 residues. V shed 5 bases, J shed 4 bases, and the junction held 10 bases outside the gene matches. The CDR3 region has the DNA TGTGCCAGCAGCGCTGGGACAGTTAGGGGCTATGGCTACACCTTC. Translating gives CASSAGTVRGYGYTF.

This chain connects TRBV4-3 to TRBJ2-3; no clear D. The CDR3 has 13 amino acids. Looked up from germline, CDR1 is LGHNA and CDR2 is YSLEER. V gave up 0 bases and J gave up 5 bases, with 6 bases separating them. The CDR3 protein is CASSQDLVDTQYF. Written as DNA, the CDR3 is TGCGCCAGCAGCCAAGATCTAGTAGATACGCAGTATTTT.

This clone was recorded a few times. The chain joins TRBV7-9 to TRBJ2-3; TRBD2 aligns across 12 bases. This CDR3 has 12 residues. CDR1 is SEHNR, CDR2 FQNEAQ, per germline (reference sequence). After removal of 6 bases from V and 14 bases from J, the junction contained 6 bases not matched to a gene. This CDR3 is CASRRTSGDGYF. CDR3 DNA sequence: TGTGCCAGCAGACGGACTAGCGGGGATGGGTATTTT.

The chain is built from TRBV4-1 and TRBJ2-1, with D possibly matching TRBD2 (6 bases). Trimming removed 5 bases at V and 6 bases at J, with 17 bases between. CDR1 is MGHRA, CDR2 YSYEKL, per germline. CDR3 length equals 15 residues. The CDR3 is CASSYDGSSANEQFF. In DNA form, the CDR3 reads TGCGCCAGCAGCTATGACGGGAGTTCTGCCAATGAGCAGTTCTTC.

This chain uses TRBV6-1 with TRBJ2-2, with TRBD2 identical over 12 bases. This CDR3 comprises 17 residues. Germline CDR1 is MNHNS and CDR2 is SASEGT. Germline trimming cut 4 bases from V and 3 bases from J; bases unmatched to any gene: 6. The CDR3 DNA is TGTGCCAGCAGTGGCTTACTAGCGGGGGGATACACCGGGGAGCTGTTTTTT. This translates into CASSGLLAGGYTGELFF.

The chain links TRBV29-1 to TRBJ1-1; the match to TRBD1 covers 7 bases. V shed 8 bases, J shed 1 base, and the junction held 4 bases outside the gene matches. This CDR3 has 12 amino acids. Germline V gives CDR1 SQVTM, CDR2 ANQGSEA. As DNA, the CDR3 is TGCAGCATTGGGACAGCGAACACTGAAGCTTTCTTT. Translated: CSIGTANTEAFF.

The V gene is TRBV25-1, the J gene TRBJ2-3; the match to TRBD2 covers 9 bases. The length of the CDR3 is 16 residues. Germline V gene sequence: CDR1 MGHDK, CDR2 SYGVNS. The junction had 7 bases not matched to a gene; V was cut back by 1 base and J by 5 bases. In nucleotides, the CDR3 is TGTGCCAGCAGTGAATGGGGGCCTAGCGGGATAGATACGCAGTATTTT. This sequence encodes CASSEWGPSGIDTQYF.

This clone came up a few times. The chain uses TRBV7-9 and TRBJ1-1, with a tentative D call TRBD1 (5 bases). This CDR3 comprises 15 residues. Germline CDR1 and CDR2: SEHNR and FQNEAQ (reference sequence). Trimming removed 4 bases at V and 5 bases at J, with 17 bases between. The chain's CDR3 is CASSSAGGQPTEAFF. The CDR3 DNA follows: TGTGCCAGCAGCTCCGCTGGCGGACAACCAACTGAAGCTTTCTTT.

This clone was recorded a few times. The chain couples TRBV19 to TRBJ2-5; D not certain. Between the trimmed V and J ends, which lost 8 bases and 3 bases, there was a span of 13 bases. The CDR3 covers 13 residues. The germline CDR1 and CDR2 sequences are LNHDA and SQIVND (reference sequence). The chain's CDR3 is CASAGSHKETQYF. The CDR3 nucleotides are TGTGCCAGTGCCGGGTCACACAAAGAGACCCAGTACTTC.

As for this clone: A junction boundary mismatches the germline segment, possibly from a read error. The rearrangement joins TRBV11-3 to TRBJ2-4; tentative D call: TRBD1 (6 bases). This CDR3 is built from 18 residues. Per the germline V gene, CDR1 is SGHNT and CDR2 is YENEEA. CDR3 sequence: CASSRGGVSLLAKNSQYF. DNA of the CDR3: TGTGCCAGCAGCCGAGGGGGAGTTAGCCTTCTAGCCAAAAACAGTCAGTACTTC.

The chain joins TRBV10-3 to TRBJ2-2; 9 bases align to TRBD2. Germline CDR1 reads ENHRY; CDR2 reads SYGVKD. The CDR3 runs 15 residues. V dropped 2 bases and J dropped 4; count of bases not matched to a gene: 2. The CDR3 sequence is CAISEAGGSTGELFF. As DNA, the CDR3 is TGTGCCATCAGTGAGGCGGGAGGGAGCACCGGGGAGCTGTTTTTT.

This CDR3 is CASSLAGAGGYQETQYF. CDR3 coding DNA: TGTGCCAGCAGCTTAGCAGGGGCCGGGGGGTACCAAGAGACCCAGTACTTC. The chain carries TRBV7-9 and TRBJ2-5; 7 bases match TRBD2. The V gene end was trimmed by 0 bases and the J gene end by 0 bases; junction bases not matched to a gene: 7. This CDR3 contains 17 residues. Germline lookup yields CDR1 SEHNR and CDR2 FQNEAQ (reference sequence).

This clone was seen once. The J gene is TRBJ2-4, the V gene TRBV6-1, with 8 bases that match TRBD1. This CDR3 contains 14 residues. CDR1 and CDR2 (germline): MNHNS, SASEGT. V shed 6 bases, J shed 7 bases, and the junction held 8 bases outside the gene matches. In DNA form, the CDR3 reads TGTGCCAGCAGGACGGTCCAGGGGGCGAACATTCAGTACTTC. This translates into CASRTVQGANIQYF.

V gene TRBV2 combines with J gene TRBJ2-1; possible D gene TRBD2, 6 bases. Germline V lookup: CDR1 SNHLY, CDR2 FYNNEI. The CDR3 has 12 amino acids. V lost 1 base to trimming and J lost 15 bases, with 13 bases between them. The DNA of the CDR3 is TGTGCCAGCAGTGAAGGGGGCCTAGCGACGTTCTTC. It yields the protein CASSEGGLATFF.

On this clone: The sample contains more than one DNA sequence encoding this CDR3. The rearrangement links TRBV12-5 to TRBJ1-2; 9 bases match TRBD1. The germline CDR1 and CDR2 sequences are LGHNT and FRNRAP. With 5 bases clipped from V and 6 bases from J, the junction kept 7 bases outside the gene matches. The CDR3 extends over 14 amino acids. This CDR3 is CASGREQGANGYTF. CDR3 DNA: TGTGCTAGTGGTCGCGAACAGGGGGCTAATGGCTACACCTTC. Looking up the rest from reference TRBV12-5 and TRBJ1-2 gives the full variable domain: DARVTQTPRHKVTEMGQEVTMRCQPILGHNTVFWYRQTMMQGLELLAYFRNRAPLDDSGMPKDRFSAEMPDATLATLKIQPSEPRDSAVYFCASGREQGANGYTFGSGTRLTVV.

The chain couples TRBV11-3 to TRBJ2-7; 9 nucleotides agree with TRBD1. Germline V CDR1 and CDR2: SGHNT, YENEEA. This CDR3 region has 16 residues. V shed 0 bases and J 3 bases; nucleotides not matched to a gene: 6. For the CDR3, the DNA is TGTGCCAGCAGCTTAGAAGGAAGGACAGGGGACTACGAGCAGTACTTC. This translates into CASSLEGRTGDYEQYF.

In this sample, this clone turned up once. This chain uses TRBV5-8 with TRBJ1-1; 7 bases match TRBD1. V shed 4 bases and J 1 base; nucleotides not matched to a gene: 4. Germline lookup yields CDR1 SGHTS and CDR2 YDEGEE. This CDR3 region has 14 residues. Written as DNA, the CDR3 is TGTGCCAGCAGCATCTGGACAGGGAACACTGAAGCTTTCTTT. This codes for CASSIWTGNTEAFF. Full variable domain (missing parts from reference TRBV5-8 and TRBJ1-1): EAGVTQSPTHLIKTRGQQATLRCSPISGHTSVYWYQQALGLGLQFLLWYDEGEERNRGNFPPRFSGRQFPNYSSELNVNALELEDSALYLCASSIWTGNTEAFFGQGTRLTVV.

V gene TRBV7-9 combines with J gene TRBJ2-1; unclear D gene. The CDR3 has 15 residues. With 4 bases removed from V and 0 bases from J, the gap between germline ends came to 10 bases. CDR1 SEHNR and CDR2 FQNEAQ come from the germline V gene (reference sequence). This CDR3 reads CASSSWADSYNEQFF. In nucleotides, the CDR3 is TGTGCCAGCAGCTCGTGGGCAGACTCCTACAATGAGCAGTTCTTC.

This clone was found a few times. The chain employs TRBV7-2 and TRBJ1-4, with TRBD1 identical over 9 bases. Germline lookup yields CDR1 SGHTA and CDR2 FQGNSA. Losses at the gene ends were 5 bases for V and 8 bases for J; bases not matched to a gene: 6. There are 14 residues in the CDR3. The CDR3 nucleotides read TGTGCCAGCAGCCTACAGGGGGCGAGGGAAAAACTGTTTTTT. As protein: CASSLQGAREKLFF.

This chain connects TRBV4-2 to TRBJ2-7; 9 positions match TRBD2. CDR3 length: 16 residues. Germline-derived CDR1 and CDR2 are LGHNA and YNFKEQ. The trim removed 6 bases at V and 3 bases at J, leaving 12 bases unmatched. CDR3 DNA sequence: TGTGCCAGCAGACCGTCGGAGGGTAGCGGGAGCTACGAGCAGTACTTC. It specifies CASRPSEGSGSYEQYF.

This clone has a single count. The chain recombines TRBV10-2 with TRBJ1-5; D gene ambiguous. The CDR3 has 12 amino acids. The germline V gene has CDR1 WSHSY and CDR2 SAAADI. Trimming took off 2 bases at V and 6 bases at J, with 5 bases between the two ends. CDR3 protein: CASSETSQPQHF. In DNA, the CDR3 is TGCGCCAGCAGTGAGACAAGTCAGCCCCAGCATTTT.

The rearrangement links TRBV11-2 to TRBJ2-3; 10 bases fit TRBD1. V was clipped by 6 bases and J by 8 bases; unmatched bases: 14. CDR1 is SGHAT and CDR2 is FQNNGV in the germline V gene. This CDR3 has 16 amino acids. In DNA form, the CDR3 reads TGTGCCAGCAGGTCCTTCCGGGACAGGGGACCTGGTACGCAGTATTTT. Amino acid sequence: CASRSFRDRGPGTQYF.

This rearrangement joins TRBV27 to TRBJ2-7, with TRBD2 matching over 8 bases. The CDR3 is 13 residues long. V shed 5 bases and J 4 bases; nucleotides not matched to a gene: 4. CDR1 MNHEY and CDR2 SMNVEV come from the germline V gene (reference sequence). CDR3 region: CASSISGEYEQYF. In DNA form, the CDR3 reads TGTGCCAGCAGTATTAGCGGGGAATACGAGCAGTACTTC.

The rearrangement joins TRBV6-5 to TRBJ2-7; 8 bases line up with TRBD1. The CDR3 consists of 14 residues. V shed 6 bases and J 4 bases; nucleotides not matched to a gene: 8. In germline, CDR1 is MNHEY, CDR2 SVGAGI. The CDR3 sequence is CASRPGTGPYEQYF. The CDR3 DNA follows: TGTGCCAGCAGGCCCGGGACAGGTCCTTACGAGCAGTACTTC.

In this sample, this clone turned up once. The chain recombines TRBV11-2 with TRBJ2-7; 10 positions agree with TRBD2. V lost 5 bases and J lost 0; bases outside the gene matches: 4. Germline assignment: CDR1 SGHAT and CDR2 FQNNGV. The CDR3 is made up of 15 amino acids. DNA of the CDR3: TGTGCCAGCAGCCTGAGACTAGCGGGCTCCTACGAGCAGTACTTC. As protein: CASSLRLAGSYEQYF.

The chain employs TRBV27 and TRBJ1-5; TRBD1 is a possible D gene (6 bases). CDR1 is MNHEY and CDR2 is SMNVEV in the germline V gene (reference sequence). V lost 6 bases, J lost 0 bases, and 9 bases lay in between. CDR3 length equals 14 residues. This CDR3 reads CASSLQGSNQPQHF. DNA for the CDR3: TGTGCCAGCAGCCTACAGGGTAGCAATCAGCCCCAGCATTTT.

V gene TRBV4-3 combines with J gene TRBJ1-6; D unclear. The length of the CDR3 is 16 residues. Trimming removed 0 bases at V and 10 bases at J, with 16 bases between. Germline V CDR1 and CDR2: LGHNA, YSLEER. The CDR3 protein is CASSQDSPARGSPLHF. Written as DNA, the CDR3 is TGCGCCAGCAGCCAAGATTCCCCGGCCCGCGGGTCACCCCTCCACTTT.

The gene calls are TRBV5-1 and TRBJ2-4; D possibly corresponds to TRBD2 (5 bases). The CDR3 covers 14 residues. CDR1 is SGHRS, CDR2 YFSETQ, per germline. Trimming removed 4 bases from V and 2 bases from J, with 10 bases in between. Here the CDR3 DNA reads TGCGCCAGCAGCATCGGGGATTCCAAAAACATTCAGTACTTC. Translation: CASSIGDSKNIQYF.

Note on this clone: The identical CDR3 is also encoded by other nucleotide sequences in the sample. The chain couples TRBV5-6 to TRBJ1-2; TRBD1 matches 8 bases. The CDR3 is 14 amino acids. Germline lookup yields CDR1 SGHDT and CDR2 YYEEEE. V gave up 3 bases and J gave up 1 base; unmatched junction bases: 2. For the CDR3, the DNA is TGTGCCAGCAGCTCCGGACAGGGTAACTATGGCTACACCTTC. Protein: CASSSGQGNYGYTF.